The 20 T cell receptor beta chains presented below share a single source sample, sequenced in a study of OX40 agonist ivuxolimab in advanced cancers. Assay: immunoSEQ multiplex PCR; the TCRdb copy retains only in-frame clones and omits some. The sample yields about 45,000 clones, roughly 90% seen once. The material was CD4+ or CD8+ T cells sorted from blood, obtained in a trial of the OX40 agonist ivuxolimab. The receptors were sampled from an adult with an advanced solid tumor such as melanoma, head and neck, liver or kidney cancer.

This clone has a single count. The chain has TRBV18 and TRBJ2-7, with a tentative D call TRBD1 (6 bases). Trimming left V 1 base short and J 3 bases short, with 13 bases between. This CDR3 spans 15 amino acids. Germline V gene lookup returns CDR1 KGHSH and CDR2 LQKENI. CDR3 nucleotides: TGTGCCAGCTCACCACGACGACAGGCAAACTACGAGCAGTACTTC. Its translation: CASSPRRQANYEQYF.

CDR3 bases: TGCGCCAGCAGTCCCCGGACAGACCAAGAGACCCAGTACTTC. Its translation: CASSPRTDQETQYF. This rearrangement joins TRBV5-1 to TRBJ2-5, with D maybe TRBD1 (6 bases). The germline V gene has CDR1 SGHRS and CDR2 YFSETQ. V was cut by 5 bases and J by 0 bases, with 11 bases left in between. CDR3 size: 14 residues.

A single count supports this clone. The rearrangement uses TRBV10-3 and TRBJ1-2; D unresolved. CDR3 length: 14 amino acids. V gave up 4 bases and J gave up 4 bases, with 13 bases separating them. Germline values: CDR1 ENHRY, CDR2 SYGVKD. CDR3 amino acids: CAISGVGARYGYTF. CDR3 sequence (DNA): TGTGCCATCAGTGGCGTGGGAGCCCGCTATGGCTACACCTTC.

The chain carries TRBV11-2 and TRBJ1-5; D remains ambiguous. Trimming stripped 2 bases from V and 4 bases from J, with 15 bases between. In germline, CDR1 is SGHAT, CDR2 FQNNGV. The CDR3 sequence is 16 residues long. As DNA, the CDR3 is TGTGCCAGCAGCTTACCCGGAAGGGCTGCTAATCAGCCCCAGCATTTT. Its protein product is CASSLPGRAANQPQHF. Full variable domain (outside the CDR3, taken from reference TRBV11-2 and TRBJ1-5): EAGVAQSPRYKIIEKRQSVAFWCNPISGHATLYWYQQILGQGPKLLIQFQNNGVVDDSQLPKDRFSAERLKGVDSTLKIQPAKLEDSAVYLCASSLPGRAANQPQHFGDGTRLSIL.

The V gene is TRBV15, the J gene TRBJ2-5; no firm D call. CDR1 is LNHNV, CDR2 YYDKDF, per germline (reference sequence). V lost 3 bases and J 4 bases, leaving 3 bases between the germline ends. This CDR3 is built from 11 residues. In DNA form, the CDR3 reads TGTGCCACCAGCAGCGGAGAGACCCAGTACTTC. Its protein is CATSSGETQYF.

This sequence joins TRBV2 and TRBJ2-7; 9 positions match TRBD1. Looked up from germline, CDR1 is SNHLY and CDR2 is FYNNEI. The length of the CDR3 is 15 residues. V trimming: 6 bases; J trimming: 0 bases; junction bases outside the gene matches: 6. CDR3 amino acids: CASRPGTGTSYEQYF. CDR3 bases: TGTGCCAGCAGACCGGGGACAGGGACCTCCTACGAGCAGTACTTC.

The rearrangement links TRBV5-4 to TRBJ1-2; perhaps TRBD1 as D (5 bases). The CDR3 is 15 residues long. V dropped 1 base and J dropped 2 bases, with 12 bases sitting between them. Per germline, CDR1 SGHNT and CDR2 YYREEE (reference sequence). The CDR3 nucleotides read TGTGCCAGCAGCTTGTCTACAGGACACAACTATGGCTACACCTTC. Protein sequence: CASSLSTGHNYGYTF.

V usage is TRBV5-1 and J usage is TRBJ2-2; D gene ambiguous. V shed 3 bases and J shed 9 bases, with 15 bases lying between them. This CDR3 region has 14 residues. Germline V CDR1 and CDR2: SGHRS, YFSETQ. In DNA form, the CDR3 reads TGCGCCAGCAGCTCGACGGGCCTCACACGGGAGCTGTTTTTT. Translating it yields CASSSTGLTRELFF.

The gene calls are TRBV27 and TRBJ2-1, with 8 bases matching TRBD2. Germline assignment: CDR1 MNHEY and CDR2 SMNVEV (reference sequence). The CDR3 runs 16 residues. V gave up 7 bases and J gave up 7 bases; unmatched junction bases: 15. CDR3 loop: CASIESRGTSRNEQFF. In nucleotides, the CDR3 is TGTGCCAGCATAGAATCCCGCGGGACTAGTAGGAATGAGCAGTTCTTC.

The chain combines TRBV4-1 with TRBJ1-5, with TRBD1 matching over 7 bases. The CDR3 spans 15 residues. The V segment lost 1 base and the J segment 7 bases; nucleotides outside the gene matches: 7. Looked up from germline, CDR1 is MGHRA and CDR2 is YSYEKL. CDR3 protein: CASSQVTGTRQPQHF. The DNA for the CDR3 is TGCGCCAGCAGCCAAGTGACAGGGACACGGCAGCCCCAGCATTTT.

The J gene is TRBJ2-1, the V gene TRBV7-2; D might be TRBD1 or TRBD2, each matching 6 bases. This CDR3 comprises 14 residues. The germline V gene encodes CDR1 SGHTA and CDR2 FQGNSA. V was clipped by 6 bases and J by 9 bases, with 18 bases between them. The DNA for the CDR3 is TGTGCCAGCAGTCGTAGGACCGGGGGCGGTGAGCAGTTCTTC. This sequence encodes CASSRRTGGGEQFF.

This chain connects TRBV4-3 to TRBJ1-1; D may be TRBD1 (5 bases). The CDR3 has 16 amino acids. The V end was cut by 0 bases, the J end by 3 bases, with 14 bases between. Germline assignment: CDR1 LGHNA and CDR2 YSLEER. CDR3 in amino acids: CASSQDARALDTEAFF. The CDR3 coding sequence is TGCGCCAGCAGCCAAGACGCCAGGGCGTTGGACACTGAAGCTTTCTTT.

The CDR3 region is CASSDSGEGLAGAQETQYF. Here the CDR3 DNA reads TGTGCCAGCAGCGACTCGGGGGAAGGACTAGCGGGGGCTCAAGAGACCCAGTACTTC. This sequence joins TRBV9 and TRBJ2-5; 13 positions match TRBD2. After removal of 3 bases from V and 2 bases from J, the junction contained 13 bases not matched to a gene. The CDR3 sequence is 19 residues long. Germline loops: CDR1 SGDLS, CDR2 YYNGEE.

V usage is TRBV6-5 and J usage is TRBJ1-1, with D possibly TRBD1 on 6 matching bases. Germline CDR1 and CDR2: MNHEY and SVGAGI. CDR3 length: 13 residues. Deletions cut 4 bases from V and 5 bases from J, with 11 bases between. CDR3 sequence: CASSSRGWTEAFF. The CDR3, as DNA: TGTGCCAGCAGTTCGAGGGGGTGGACTGAAGCTTTCTTT.

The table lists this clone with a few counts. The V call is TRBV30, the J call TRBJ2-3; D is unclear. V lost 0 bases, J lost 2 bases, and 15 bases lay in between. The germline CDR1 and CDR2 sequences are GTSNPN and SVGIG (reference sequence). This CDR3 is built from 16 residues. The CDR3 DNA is TGTGCCTGGAGTGTAGTTGGCAGGTTAGTCACAGATACGCAGTATTTT. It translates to CAWSVVGRLVTDTQYF.

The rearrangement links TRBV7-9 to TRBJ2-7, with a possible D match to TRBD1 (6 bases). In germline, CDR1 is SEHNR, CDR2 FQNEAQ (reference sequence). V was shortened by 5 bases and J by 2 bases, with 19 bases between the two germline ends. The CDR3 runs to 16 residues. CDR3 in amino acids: CASSASTGTSPYEQYF. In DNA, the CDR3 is TGTGCCAGCAGCGCCTCCACCGGGACATCTCCCTACGAGCAGTACTTC.

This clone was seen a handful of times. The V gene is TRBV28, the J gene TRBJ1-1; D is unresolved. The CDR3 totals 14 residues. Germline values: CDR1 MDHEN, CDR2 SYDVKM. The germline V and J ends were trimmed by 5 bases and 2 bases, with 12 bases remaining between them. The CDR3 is CASSPGIFNTEAFF. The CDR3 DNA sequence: TGTGCCAGCAGTCCTGGGATCTTCAACACTGAAGCTTTCTTT.

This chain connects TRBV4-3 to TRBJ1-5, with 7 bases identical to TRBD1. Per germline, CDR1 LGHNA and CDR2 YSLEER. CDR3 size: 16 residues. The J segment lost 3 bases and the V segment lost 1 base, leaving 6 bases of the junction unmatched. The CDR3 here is CASSQGVGGSNQPQHF. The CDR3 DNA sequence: TGCGCCAGCAGCCAAGGTGTAGGGGGCTCCAATCAGCCCCAGCATTTT.

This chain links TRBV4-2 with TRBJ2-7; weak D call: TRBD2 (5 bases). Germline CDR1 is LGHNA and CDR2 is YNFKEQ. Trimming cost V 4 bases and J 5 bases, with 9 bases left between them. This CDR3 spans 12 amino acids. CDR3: CASSLGSDEQYF. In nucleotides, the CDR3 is TGTGCCAGCAGCCTCGGTAGCGACGAGCAGTACTTC.

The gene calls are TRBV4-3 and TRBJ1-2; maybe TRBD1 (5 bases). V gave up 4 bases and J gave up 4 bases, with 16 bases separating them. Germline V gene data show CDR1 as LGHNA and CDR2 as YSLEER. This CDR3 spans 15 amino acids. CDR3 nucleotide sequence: TGCGCCAGCAGCCCCTTCGGACAAACACCCTATGGCTACACCTTC. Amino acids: CASSPFGQTPYGYTF.